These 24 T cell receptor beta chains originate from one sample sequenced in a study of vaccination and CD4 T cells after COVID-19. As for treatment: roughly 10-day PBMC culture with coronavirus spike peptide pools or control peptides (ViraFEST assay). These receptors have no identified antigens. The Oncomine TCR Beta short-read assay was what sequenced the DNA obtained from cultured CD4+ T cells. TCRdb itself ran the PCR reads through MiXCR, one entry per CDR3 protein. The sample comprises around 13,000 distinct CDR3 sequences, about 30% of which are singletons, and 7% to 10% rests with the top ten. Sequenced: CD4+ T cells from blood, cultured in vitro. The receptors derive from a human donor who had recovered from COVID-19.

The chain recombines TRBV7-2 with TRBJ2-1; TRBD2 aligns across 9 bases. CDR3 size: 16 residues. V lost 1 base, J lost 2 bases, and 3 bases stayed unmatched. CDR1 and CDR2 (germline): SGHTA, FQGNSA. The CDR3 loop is CASSLGSGGPYNEQFF. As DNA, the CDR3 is TGTGCCAGCAGCTTAGGTAGCGGGGGTCCCTACAATGAGCAGTTCTTC. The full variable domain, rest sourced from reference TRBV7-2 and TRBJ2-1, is GAGVSQSPSNKVTEKGKDVELRCDPISGHTALYWYRQSLGQGLEFLIYFQGNSAPDKSGLPSDRFSAERTGGSVSTLTIQRTQQEDSAVYLCASSLGSGGPYNEQFFGPGTRLTVL.

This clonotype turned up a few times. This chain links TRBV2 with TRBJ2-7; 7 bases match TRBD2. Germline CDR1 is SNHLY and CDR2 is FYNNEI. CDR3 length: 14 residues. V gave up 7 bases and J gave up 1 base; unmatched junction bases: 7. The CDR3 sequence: CASKGGDSSYEQYF. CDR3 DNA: TGTGCCAGCAAGGGAGGGGATAGTTCCTACGAGCAGTACTTC. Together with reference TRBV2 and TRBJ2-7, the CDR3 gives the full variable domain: EPEVTQTPSHQVTQMGQEVILRCVPISNHLYFYWYRQILGQKVEFLVSFYNNEISEKSEIFDDQFSVERPDGSNFTLKIRSTKLEDSAMYFCASKGGDSSYEQYFGPGTRLTVT.

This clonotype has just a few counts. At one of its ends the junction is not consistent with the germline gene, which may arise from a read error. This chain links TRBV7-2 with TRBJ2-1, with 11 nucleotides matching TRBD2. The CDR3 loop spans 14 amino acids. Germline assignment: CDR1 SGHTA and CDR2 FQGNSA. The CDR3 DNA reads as TGTGCCAGCAGTTTAGCGGGGGGGCACAATGAGCAGTTCTTC. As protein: CASSLAGGHNEQFF.

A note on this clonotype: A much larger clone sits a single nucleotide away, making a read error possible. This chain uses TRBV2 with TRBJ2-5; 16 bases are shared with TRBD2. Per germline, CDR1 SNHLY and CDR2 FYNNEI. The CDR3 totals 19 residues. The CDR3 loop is CAGSFGSGLAGGLGETQYF. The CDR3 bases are TGTGCGGGCAGTTTCGGCTCGGGACTAGCGGGGGGGCTCGGTGAGACCCAGTACTTC. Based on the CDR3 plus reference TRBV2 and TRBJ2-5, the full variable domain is EPEVTQTPSHQVTQMGQEVILRCVPISNHLYFYWYRQILGQKVEFLVSFYNNEISEKSEIFDDQFSVERPDGSNFTLKIRSTKLEDSAMYFCAGSFGSGLAGGLGETQYFGPGTRLLVL.

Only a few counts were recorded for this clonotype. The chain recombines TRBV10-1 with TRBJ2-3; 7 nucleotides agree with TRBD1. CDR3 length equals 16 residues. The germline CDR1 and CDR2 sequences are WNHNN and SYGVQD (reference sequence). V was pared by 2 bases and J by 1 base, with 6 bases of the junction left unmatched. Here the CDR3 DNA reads TGCGCCAGCAGTGAGCACCCCGGGACAGGCACAGATACGCAGTATTTT. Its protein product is CASSEHPGTGTDTQYF.

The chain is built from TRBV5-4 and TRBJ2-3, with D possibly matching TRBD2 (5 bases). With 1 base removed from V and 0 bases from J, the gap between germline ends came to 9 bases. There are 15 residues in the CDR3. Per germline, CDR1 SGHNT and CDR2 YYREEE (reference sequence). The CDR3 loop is CASSLRGPSTDTQYF. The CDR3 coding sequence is TGTGCCAGCAGCTTGCGGGGTCCTAGCACAGATACGCAGTATTTT.

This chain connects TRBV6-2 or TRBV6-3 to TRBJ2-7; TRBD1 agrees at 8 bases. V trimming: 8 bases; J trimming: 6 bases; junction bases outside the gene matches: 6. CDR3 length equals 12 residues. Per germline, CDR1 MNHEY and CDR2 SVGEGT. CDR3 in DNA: TGTGCCAGCGGGCAGGGGGCTACCGAGCAGTACTTC. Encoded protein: CASGQGATEQYF.

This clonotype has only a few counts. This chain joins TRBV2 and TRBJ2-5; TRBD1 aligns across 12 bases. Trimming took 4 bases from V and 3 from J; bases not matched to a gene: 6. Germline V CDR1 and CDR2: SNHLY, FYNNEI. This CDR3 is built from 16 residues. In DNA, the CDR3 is TGTGCCAGCAGTGGAGGGGACAGGGGGCGCGAAGAGACCCAGTACTTC. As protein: CASSGGDRGREETQYF. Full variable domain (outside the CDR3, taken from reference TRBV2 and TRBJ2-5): EPEVTQTPSHQVTQMGQEVILRCVPISNHLYFYWYRQILGQKVEFLVSFYNNEISEKSEIFDDQFSVERPDGSNFTLKIRSTKLEDSAMYFCASSGGDRGREETQYFGPGTRLLVL.

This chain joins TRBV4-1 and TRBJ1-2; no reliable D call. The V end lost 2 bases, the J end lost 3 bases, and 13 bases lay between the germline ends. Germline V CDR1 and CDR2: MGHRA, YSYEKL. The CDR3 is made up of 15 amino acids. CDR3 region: CASSQSHQRDYGYTF. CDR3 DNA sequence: TGCGCCAGCAGCCAAAGTCATCAAAGGGACTATGGCTACACCTTC.

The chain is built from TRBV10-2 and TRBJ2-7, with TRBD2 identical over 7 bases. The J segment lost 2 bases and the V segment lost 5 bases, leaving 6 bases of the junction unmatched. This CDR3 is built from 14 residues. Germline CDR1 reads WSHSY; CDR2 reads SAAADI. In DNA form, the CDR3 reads TGCGCCAGCAGTTTATCCGGGGGGACCTACGAGCAGTACTTC. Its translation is CASSLSGGTYEQYF.

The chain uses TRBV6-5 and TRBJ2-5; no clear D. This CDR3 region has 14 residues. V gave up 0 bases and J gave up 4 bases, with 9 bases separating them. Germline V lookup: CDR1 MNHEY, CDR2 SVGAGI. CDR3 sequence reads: CASSYSPAIETQYF. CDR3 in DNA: TGTGCCAGCAGTTACTCTCCGGCCATAGAGACCCAGTACTTC.

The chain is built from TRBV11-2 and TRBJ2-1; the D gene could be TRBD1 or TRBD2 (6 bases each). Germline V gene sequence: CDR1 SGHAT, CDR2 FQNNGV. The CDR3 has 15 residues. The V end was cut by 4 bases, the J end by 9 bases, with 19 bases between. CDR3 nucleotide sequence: TGTGCCAGCAGCTCATACCCGGTGGGGGGCGGTGAGCAGTTCTTC. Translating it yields CASSSYPVGGGEQFF.

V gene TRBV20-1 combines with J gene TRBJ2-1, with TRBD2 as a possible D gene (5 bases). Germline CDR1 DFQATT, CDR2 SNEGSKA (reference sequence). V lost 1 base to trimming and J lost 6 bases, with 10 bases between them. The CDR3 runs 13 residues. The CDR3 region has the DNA TGCAGTGCTAGAGCCGGGGTCGCCAATGAGCAGTTCTTC. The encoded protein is CSARAGVANEQFF.

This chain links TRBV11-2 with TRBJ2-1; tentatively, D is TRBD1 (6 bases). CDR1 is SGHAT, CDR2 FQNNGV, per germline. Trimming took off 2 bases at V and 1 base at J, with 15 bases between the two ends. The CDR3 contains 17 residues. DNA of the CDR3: TGTGCCAGCAGCTTATCCCGAGGGACAATGTCCTACAATGAGCAGTTCTTC. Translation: CASSLSRGTMSYNEQFF.

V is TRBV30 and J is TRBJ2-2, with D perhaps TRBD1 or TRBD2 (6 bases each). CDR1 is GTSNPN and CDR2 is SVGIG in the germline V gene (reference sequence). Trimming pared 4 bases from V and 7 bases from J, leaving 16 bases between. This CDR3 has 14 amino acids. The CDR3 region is CAWTPGGLVGELFF. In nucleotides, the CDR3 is TGTGCCTGGACCCCTGGGGGGCTGGTCGGGGAGCTGTTTTTT.

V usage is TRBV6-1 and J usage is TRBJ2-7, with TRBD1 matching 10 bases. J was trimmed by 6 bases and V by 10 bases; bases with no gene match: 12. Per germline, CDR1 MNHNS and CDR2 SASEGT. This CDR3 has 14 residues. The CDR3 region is CAIRPGQGTGEQYF. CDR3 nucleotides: TGTGCCATCAGACCGGGACAGGGGACGGGCGAGCAGTACTTC.

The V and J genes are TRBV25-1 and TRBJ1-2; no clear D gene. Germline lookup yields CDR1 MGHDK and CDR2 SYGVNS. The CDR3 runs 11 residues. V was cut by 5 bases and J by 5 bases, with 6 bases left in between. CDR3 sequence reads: CASSPAYGYTF. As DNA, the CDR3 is TGTGCCAGCAGTCCCGCGTATGGCTACACCTTC.

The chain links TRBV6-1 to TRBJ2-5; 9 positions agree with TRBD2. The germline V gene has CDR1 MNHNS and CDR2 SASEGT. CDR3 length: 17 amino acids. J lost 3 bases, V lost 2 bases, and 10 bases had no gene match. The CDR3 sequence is CASSEKAGGLIEETQYF. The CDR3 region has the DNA TGTGCCAGCAGTGAAAAGGCGGGGGGGCTTATCGAAGAGACCCAGTACTTC.

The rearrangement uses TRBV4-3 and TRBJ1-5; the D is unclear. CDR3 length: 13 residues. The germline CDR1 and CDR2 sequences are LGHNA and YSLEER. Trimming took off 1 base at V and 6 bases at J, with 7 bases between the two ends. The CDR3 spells CASSQVLFQPQHF. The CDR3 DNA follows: TGCGCCAGCAGCCAAGTCTTGTTTCAGCCCCAGCATTTT.

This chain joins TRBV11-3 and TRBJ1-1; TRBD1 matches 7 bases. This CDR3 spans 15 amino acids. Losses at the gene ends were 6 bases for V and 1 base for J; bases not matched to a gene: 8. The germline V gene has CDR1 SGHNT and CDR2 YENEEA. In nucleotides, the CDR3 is TGTGCCAGCAGACCGAGGACAGGCCCGAACACTGAAGCTTTCTTT. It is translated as CASRPRTGPNTEAFF.

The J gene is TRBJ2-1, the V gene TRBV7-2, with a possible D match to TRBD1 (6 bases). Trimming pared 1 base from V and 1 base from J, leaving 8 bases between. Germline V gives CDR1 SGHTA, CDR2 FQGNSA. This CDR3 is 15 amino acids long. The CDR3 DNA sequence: TGTGCCAGCAGCTTAGAGAGGGGGTCCTACAATGAGCAGTTCTTC. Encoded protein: CASSLERGSYNEQFF.

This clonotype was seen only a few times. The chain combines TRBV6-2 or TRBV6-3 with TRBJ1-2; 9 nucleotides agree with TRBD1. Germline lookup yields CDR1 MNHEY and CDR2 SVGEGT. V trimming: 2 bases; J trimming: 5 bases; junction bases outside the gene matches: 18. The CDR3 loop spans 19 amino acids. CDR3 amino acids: CASSYRRDRVYLTPYGYTF. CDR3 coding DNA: TGTGCCAGCAGTTACCGCCGGGACAGGGTGTACCTGACGCCTTATGGCTACACCTTC.

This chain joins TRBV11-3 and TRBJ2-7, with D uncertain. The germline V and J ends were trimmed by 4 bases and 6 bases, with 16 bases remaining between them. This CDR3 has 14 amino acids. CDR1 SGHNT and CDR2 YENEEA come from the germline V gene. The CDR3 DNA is TGTGCCAGCAGCTCCCAGCCCCTTCGCAGCGAGCAGTACTTC. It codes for CASSSQPLRSEQYF.

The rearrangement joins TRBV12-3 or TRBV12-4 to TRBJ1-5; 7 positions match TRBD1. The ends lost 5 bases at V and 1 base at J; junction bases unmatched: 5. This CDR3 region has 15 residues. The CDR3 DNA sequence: TGTGCCAGCAGTCAGGGGGGGCCCAGCAATCAGCCCCAGCATTTT. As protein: CASSQGGPSNQPQHF.